Shown below are 13 T cell receptor beta chains from a single sample sequenced in a study of molecular identifiers for immune sequencing clone quantification. TCRdb used MiXCR to reprocess the PCR reads, holding one entry per CDR3 protein. This repertoire shows over 65,000 distinct CDR3 sequences, 20% to 30% found once; its top ten account for about 0.8%. Sequencing was done on a sample of naive CD8+ T cells from blood, with Jurkat cell RNA spiked in. Subset of the sample: FACS-sorted CD8+CD4-CCR7+CD45RA+ naive T cells. The receptors here all came from a human donor in good health. Some libraries in this study had Jurkat cell RNA spiked in.

This clonotype was recorded many times. The chain uses TRBV4-3 and TRBJ2-6; the D is unclear. Germline V gives CDR1 LGHNA, CDR2 YSLEER. The CDR3 is 16 residues long. Deletions cut 0 bases from V and 0 bases from J, with 6 bases between. Here the CDR3 DNA reads TGCGCCAGCAGCCAAGATTCGGTCTCTGGGGCCAACGTCCTGACTTTC. It is translated as CASSQDSVSGANVLTF.

The chain links TRBV27 to TRBJ1-5, with D tentatively TRBD1 (6 bases). V lost 5 bases and J lost 5, with 13 bases in between. The CDR3 is made up of 14 amino acids. Germline-derived CDR1 and CDR2 are MNHEY and SMNVEV (reference sequence). The DNA of the CDR3 is TGTGCCAGCAGTCGCCCAGGGGCTGATCAGCCCCAGCATTTT. Translated, it gives CASSRPGADQPQHF.

The genes are TRBV12-3 or TRBV12-4 and TRBJ2-2; TRBD1 might be the D (6 bases). V lost 2 bases and J 4 bases, leaving 17 bases between the germline ends. The CDR3 runs to 17 residues. This chain's CDR3 is CASSLSRTGSSTGELFF. The CDR3 region has the DNA TGTGCCAGCAGTTTATCGAGAACAGGGAGCAGCACCGGGGAGCTGTTTTTT.

Concerning this clonotype itself: This could be a read error, since a much larger clone is one nucleotide away. This rearrangement joins TRBV5-1 to TRBJ2-7, with 9 bases fitting TRBD2. Trimming took 0 bases from V and 6 from J; bases not matched to a gene: 22. The CDR3 loop spans 20 amino acids. Germline assignment: CDR1 SGHRS and CDR2 YFSETQ. In nucleotides, the CDR3 is TGCGCCAGCAGCTTGGCCGCGGTAGCGGGAGTCGATATGCCGACCTGCGAGCAGTACTTC. It encodes CASSLAAVAGVDMPTCEQYF.

Points on this clonotype: Given a much more abundant clone one base away, this may be a read error. The chain uses TRBV12-5 and TRBJ2-7; 7 bases match TRBD1. Germline CDR1 is LGHNT and CDR2 is FRNRAP. This CDR3 has 14 amino acids. The CDR3: CAGGLGQPTYEQYF. The CDR3 DNA follows: TGTGCTGGTGGTTTGGGACAGCCCACCTACGAGCAGTACTTC.

This clonotype was counted once. At one end the junction does not follow the germline gene, possibly because of a read error. This rearrangement joins TRBV5-5 to TRBJ2-4; maybe TRBD1 (5 bases). The CDR3 has 15 amino acids. CDR1 and CDR2 from the germline V gene are SGHKS and YYEKEE (reference sequence). The CDR3 loop is CASSLEGPLQNIKYF. In nucleotides, the CDR3 is TGTGCCAGCAGCTTGGAGGGGCCTCTTCAAAACATTAAGTACTTC.

Of note for this clonotype: Relative to the germline gene, one junction end is altered; a read error may explain this. V and J are TRBV24-1 and TRBJ1-1; TRBD1 aligns across 7 bases. The germline V gene encodes CDR1 KGHDR and CDR2 SFDVKD. The CDR3 has 15 amino acids. The CDR3 DNA is TGTGCCACCAGGGGGGATACGGACAGGAACACTGAAACTTTCTTT. This codes for CATRGDTDRNTETFF.

This clonotype appeared a few times. The gene calls are TRBV27 and TRBJ2-1, with 10 bases identical to TRBD2. Germline V CDR1 and CDR2: MNHEY, SMNVEV (reference sequence). Trimming cost V 2 bases and J 6 bases; bases outside gene matches: 4. The CDR3 is made up of 15 amino acids. This chain's CDR3 is CASSLMGLAINEQFF. CDR3 DNA sequence: TGTGCCAGCAGTTTAATGGGACTAGCGATCAATGAGCAGTTCTTC.

On this clonotype itself: This may stem from a read error, because a much larger clone lies one nucleotide away. This rearrangement joins TRBV12-5 to TRBJ1-2; possible D gene TRBD1, 5 bases. The CDR3 runs 16 residues. Trimming shortened V by 0 bases and J by 0 bases, and 11 bases separated the two germline ends. CDR1 is LGHNT, CDR2 FRNRAP, per germline. The DNA for the CDR3 is TGTGCTAGTGGTTTGGTACCCGGGGCTTCTAACTATGGCTACACCTTC. Its protein is CASGLVPGASNYGYTF.

In its sample, this clonotype was seen many times. The chain joins TRBV9 to TRBJ2-2, with D unresolved. The CDR3 is made up of 12 amino acids. V lost 4 bases and J 1 base, leaving 2 bases between the germline ends. CDR1 SGDLS and CDR2 YYNGEE come from the germline V gene. CDR3: CASSQNTGELFF. CDR3 bases: TGTGCCAGCAGCCAGAACACCGGGGAGCTGTTTTTT.

This sequence joins TRBV7-8 and TRBJ2-1, with D possibly TRBD1 on 6 matching bases. CDR1 is SGHVS, CDR2 FQNEAQ, per germline. V lost 1 base, J lost 2 bases, and 12 bases lay in between. The CDR3 is 16 amino acids. This CDR3 is CASSLGGDTAYNEQFF. CDR3 DNA: TGTGCCAGCAGCTTAGGTGGGGACACCGCCTACAATGAGCAGTTCTTC.

Remarks on this clonotype: A much larger clone lies a single base off, so this may be a read error. The CDR3 is CSVEILTSGGHEGRAQYF. CDR3 nucleotides: TGCAGCGTTGAAATCCTGACTAGCGGGGGCCACGAAGGGAGGGCCCAGTACTTC. The chain joins TRBV29-1 to TRBJ2-5, with 12 positions matching TRBD2. From germline, CDR1 is SQVTM and CDR2 ANQGSEA. This CDR3 is built from 18 residues. V gave up 2 bases and J gave up 9 bases; unmatched junction bases: 19.

This clonotype was counted a few times. This chain connects TRBV18 to TRBJ1-5; D is possibly TRBD1 (6 bases). V lost 4 bases and J 4 bases, leaving 14 bases between the germline ends. Per germline, CDR1 KGHSH and CDR2 LQKENI. This CDR3 comprises 15 residues. The CDR3 region has the DNA TGTGCCAGCTCACGGGAGGGGGAGGTTAATCAGCCCCAGCATTTT. Translating gives CASSREGEVNQPQHF.